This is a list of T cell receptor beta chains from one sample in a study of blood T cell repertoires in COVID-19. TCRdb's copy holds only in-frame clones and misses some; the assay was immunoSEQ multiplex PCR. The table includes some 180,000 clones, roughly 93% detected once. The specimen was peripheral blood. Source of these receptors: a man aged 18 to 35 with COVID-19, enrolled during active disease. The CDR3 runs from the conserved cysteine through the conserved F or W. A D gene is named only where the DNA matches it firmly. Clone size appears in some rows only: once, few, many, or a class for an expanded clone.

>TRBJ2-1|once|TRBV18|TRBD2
CASSPRTSGSGNNEQFF
TGTGCCAGCTCGCCCCGGACTAGCGGGAGCGGGAACAATGAGCAGTTCTTC
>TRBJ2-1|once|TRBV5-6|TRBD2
CASSGGLAGSNEQFF
TGTGCCAGCAGTGGGGGACTAGCGGGATCCAATGAGCAGTTCTTC
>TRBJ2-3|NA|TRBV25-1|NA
CASSNRVDTQYF
TGTGCCAGCAGTAACAGGGTAGATACGCAGTATTTT
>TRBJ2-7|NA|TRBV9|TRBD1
CASSGRDRGSYEQYF
TGTGCCAGCAGCGGCCGGGACAGGGGTTCATACGAGCAGTACTTC
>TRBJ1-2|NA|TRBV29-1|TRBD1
CSVLRTGEFGYTF
TGCAGCGTTCTCCGGACAGGGGAGTTTGGCTACACCTTC
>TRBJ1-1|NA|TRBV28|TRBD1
CASSFGVGTGLRSTEAFF
TGTGCCAGCAGTTTTGGAGTCGGGACAGGGCTGAGGAGTACTGAAGCTTTCTTT
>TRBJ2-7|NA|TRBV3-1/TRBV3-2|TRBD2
CASSRGREAPYEQYF
TGTGCCAGCAGCCGGGGGCGGGAGGCCCCCTACGAGCAGTACTTC
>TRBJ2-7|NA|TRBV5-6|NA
CASSHAGFSYEQYF
TGTGCCAGCAGCCACGCAGGGTTCTCCTACGAGCAGTACTTC
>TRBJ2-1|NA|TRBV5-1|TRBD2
CASSRNLLRTSGRADEQFF
TGCGCCAGCAGCCGTAACTTATTGAGAACTAGCGGGAGGGCCGATGAGCAGTTCTTC
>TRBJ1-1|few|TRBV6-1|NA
CASSEYWGAEAFF
TGTGCCAGCAGTGAATACTGGGGAGCTGAAGCTTTCTTT
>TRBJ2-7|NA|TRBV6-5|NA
CASGQQHEQYF
TGTGCCAGCGGACAACAACACGAGCAGTACTTC
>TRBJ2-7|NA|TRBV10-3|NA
CATRRRGEVYEQYF
TGTGCCACCCGGAGACGCGGGGAGGTCTACGAGCAGTACTTC
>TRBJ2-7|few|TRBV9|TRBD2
CASSVAGGGEQYF
TGTGCCAGCAGCGTAGCGGGGGGAGGTGAGCAGTACTTC
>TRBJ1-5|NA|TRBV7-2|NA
CASSLRQGSQPQHF
TGTGCCAGCAGCTTAAGGCAGGGAAGTCAGCCCCAGCATTTT
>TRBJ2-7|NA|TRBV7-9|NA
CASSSQQGRDTYEQYF
TGTGCCAGCAGCTCTCAACAGGGTAGGGACACCTACGAGCAGTACTTC
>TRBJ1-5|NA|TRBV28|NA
CASTLWRGSQPQHF
TGTGCCAGCACCCTTTGGAGGGGCTCGCAGCCCCAGCATTTT
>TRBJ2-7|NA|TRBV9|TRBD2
CASSAVLAGEDEQYF
TGTGCCAGCAGCGCGGTTTTAGCGGGAGAGGACGAGCAGTACTTC
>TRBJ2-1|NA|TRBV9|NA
CASSVATVHNEQFF
TGTGCCAGCAGCGTAGCTACGGTCCACAATGAGCAGTTCTTC
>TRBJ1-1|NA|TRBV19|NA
CASSISGMRRTGEAFF
TGTGCCAGTAGTATTTCAGGGATGAGGCGCACTGGGGAAGCTTTCTTT
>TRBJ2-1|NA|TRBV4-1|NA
CASSQEGAREQFF
TGCGCCAGCAGCCAAGAGGGGGCACGGGAGCAGTTCTTC
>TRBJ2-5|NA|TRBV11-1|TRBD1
CASSLSGRGRETQYF
TGTGCCAGCAGCTTATCGGGCAGGGGGCGAGAGACCCAGTACTTC
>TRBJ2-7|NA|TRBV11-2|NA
CASSSINEQYF
TGTGCCAGCAGCTCCATCAACGAGCAGTACTTC
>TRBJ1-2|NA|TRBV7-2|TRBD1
CASSARDSANYGYTF
TGTGCCAGCAGCGCCCGGGACAGTGCTAACTATGGCTACACCTTC
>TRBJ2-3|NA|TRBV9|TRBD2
CASSPEASGETGTDTQYF
TGTGCCAGCAGCCCAGAGGCTAGCGGAGAGACGGGCACAGATACGCAGTATTTT
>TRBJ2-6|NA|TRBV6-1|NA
CASSDERANVLTF
TGTGCCAGCAGTGACGAGCGGGCCAACGTCCTGACTTTC
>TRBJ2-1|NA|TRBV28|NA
CASSFRLALYNEQFF
TGTGCCAGCAGTTTCCGGCTAGCGCTTTACAATGAGCAGTTCTTC
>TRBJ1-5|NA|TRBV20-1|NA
CSASGLANQPQHF
TGCAGTGCTAGTGGGCTAGCTAATCAGCCCCAGCATTTT
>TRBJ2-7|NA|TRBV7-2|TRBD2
CASSLVLAGRYEQYF
TGTGCCAGCAGCTTAGTGCTAGCGGGAAGATACGAGCAGTACTTC
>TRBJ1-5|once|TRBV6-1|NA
CASSERGLPGPQHF
TGTGCCAGCAGTGAACGCGGGCTCCCCGGGCCCCAGCATTTT
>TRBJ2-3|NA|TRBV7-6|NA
CASSLGQGPNTDTQYF
TGTGCCAGCAGCTTAGGGCAGGGGCCCAACACAGATACGCAGTATTTT
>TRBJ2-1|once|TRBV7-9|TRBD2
CASSLSGTSGRATSNEQFF
TGTGCCAGCAGCTTATCTGGGACTAGCGGGAGGGCCACTTCCAATGAGCAGTTCTTC
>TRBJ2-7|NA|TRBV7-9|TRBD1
CASSSNRDSPYEQYF
TGTGCCAGCAGCTCGAACCGGGACAGTCCCTACGAGCAGTACTTC
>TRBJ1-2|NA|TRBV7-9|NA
CASSLSYGGTTRYGYTF
TGTGCCAGCAGCTTATCTTACGGGGGGACAACCCGCTATGGCTACACCTTC
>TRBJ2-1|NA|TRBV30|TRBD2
CAWTGTSEYNEQFF
TGTGCCTGGACCGGGACTAGCGAATACAATGAGCAGTTCTTC
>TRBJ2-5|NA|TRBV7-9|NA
CASSPDTWETQYF
TGTGCCAGCAGCCCCGACACCTGGGAGACCCAGTACTTC
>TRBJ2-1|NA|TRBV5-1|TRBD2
CASSPLAGGHNEQFF
TGCGCCAGCAGCCCCCTAGCGGGAGGGCACAATGAGCAGTTCTTC
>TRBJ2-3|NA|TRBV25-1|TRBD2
CASTGTSVIGDTQYF
TGTGCCTCGACCGGGACTAGCGTAATTGGAGATACGCAGTATTTT
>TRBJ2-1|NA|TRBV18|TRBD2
CASSPPLAGKLGNEQFF
TGTGCCAGCTCACCACCTCTAGCGGGAAAGTTAGGGAATGAGCAGTTCTTC
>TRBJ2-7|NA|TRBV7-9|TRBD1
CASSSTGTGIYEQYF
TGTGCCAGCAGCTCGACCGGGACAGGGATCTACGAGCAGTACTTC
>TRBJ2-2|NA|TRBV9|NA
CASSLSGDYTGELFF
TGTGCCAGCAGCCTTAGTGGGGACTACACCGGGGAGCTGTTTTTT
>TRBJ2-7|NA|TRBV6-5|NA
CASTEGLGGAYEQYF
TGTGCCAGCACCGAAGGTCTCGGCGGAGCCTACGAGCAGTACTTC
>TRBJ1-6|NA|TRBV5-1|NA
CASSLAQGGNSPLHF
TGCGCCAGCAGCTTGGCGCAGGGTGGCAATTCACCCCTCCACTTT
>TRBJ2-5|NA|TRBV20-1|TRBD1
CSASDRDRAFWTQYF
TGCAGTGCTAGTGACCGGGACAGAGCCTTCTGGACCCAGTACTTC
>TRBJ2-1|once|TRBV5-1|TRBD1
CASSPMTGPHYNEQFF
TGCGCCAGCAGCCCAATGACAGGGCCACATTACAATGAGCAGTTCTTC
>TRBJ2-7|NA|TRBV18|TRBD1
CASSQGQIAYEQYF
TGTGCCAGCTCGCAGGGACAGATAGCCTACGAGCAGTACTTC
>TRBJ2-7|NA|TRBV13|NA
CASSLGRSYEQYF
TGTGCCAGCAGCTTGGGCAGATCCTACGAGCAGTACTTC
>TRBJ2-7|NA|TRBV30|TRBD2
CAWSVGLAGAHYEQYF
TGTGCCTGGAGTGTAGGGCTAGCGGGAGCCCACTACGAGCAGTACTTC
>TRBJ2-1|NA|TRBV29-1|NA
CSVDVSSEPNEQFF
TGCAGCGTTGATGTCTCTAGCGAGCCAAATGAGCAGTTCTTC
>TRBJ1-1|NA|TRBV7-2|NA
CASSPQGGGTEAFF
TGTGCCAGCAGCCCTCAAGGGGGGGGCACTGAAGCTTTCTTT
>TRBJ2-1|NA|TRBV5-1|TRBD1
CASTQTGQIYNEQFF
TGCGCCAGCACCCAAACGGGACAGATCTACAATGAGCAGTTCTTC
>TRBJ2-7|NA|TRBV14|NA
CASSQGLGRSYEQYF
TGTGCCAGCAGCCAAGGACTAGGGAGGTCCTACGAGCAGTACTTC
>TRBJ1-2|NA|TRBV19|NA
CASSPTQAGGYTF
TGTGCCAGTAGCCCGACCCAGGCGGGGGGCTACACCTTC
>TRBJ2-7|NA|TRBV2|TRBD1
CASSVGDRGQEQYF
TGTGCCAGCAGTGTTGGGGACAGGGGGCAGGAGCAGTACTTC
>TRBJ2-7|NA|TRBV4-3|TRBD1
CASSQRTGGYEQYF
TGCGCCAGCAGCCAACGGACAGGGGGCTACGAGCAGTACTTC
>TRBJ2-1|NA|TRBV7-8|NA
CASSLRSGKSSYNEQFF
TGTGCCAGCAGCTTAAGAAGTGGTAAGAGCTCCTACAATGAGCAGTTCTTC